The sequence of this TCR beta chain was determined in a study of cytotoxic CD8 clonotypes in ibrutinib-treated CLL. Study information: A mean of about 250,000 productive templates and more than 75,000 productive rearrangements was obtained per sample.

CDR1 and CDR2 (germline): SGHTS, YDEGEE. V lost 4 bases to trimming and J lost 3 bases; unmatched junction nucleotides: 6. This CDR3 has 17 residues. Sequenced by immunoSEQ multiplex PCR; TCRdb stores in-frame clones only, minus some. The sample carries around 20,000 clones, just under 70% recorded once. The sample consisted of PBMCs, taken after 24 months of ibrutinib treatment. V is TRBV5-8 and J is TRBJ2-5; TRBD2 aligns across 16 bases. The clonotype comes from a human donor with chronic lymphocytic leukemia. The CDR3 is CASSPGTSGGDKETQYF. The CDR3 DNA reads TGTGCCAGCAGCCCCGGGACTAGCGGGGGGGACAAAGAGACCCAGTACTTC.